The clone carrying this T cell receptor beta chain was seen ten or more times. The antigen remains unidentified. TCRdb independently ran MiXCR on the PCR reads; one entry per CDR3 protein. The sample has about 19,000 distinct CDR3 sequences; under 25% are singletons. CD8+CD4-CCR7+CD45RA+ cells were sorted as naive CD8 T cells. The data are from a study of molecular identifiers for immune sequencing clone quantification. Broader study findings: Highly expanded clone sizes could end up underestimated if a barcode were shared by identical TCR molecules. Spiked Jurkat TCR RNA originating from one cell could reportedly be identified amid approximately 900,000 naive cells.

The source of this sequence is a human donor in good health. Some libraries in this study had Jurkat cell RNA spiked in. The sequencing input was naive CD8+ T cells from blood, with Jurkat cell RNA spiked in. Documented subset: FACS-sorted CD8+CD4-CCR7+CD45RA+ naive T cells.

CDR3 protein: CASSPSGRGGEQYF. As DNA, the CDR3 is TGTGCCAGCAGCCCTAGCGGGAGGGGGGGCGAGCAGTACTTC. The chain carries TRBV7-2 and TRBJ2-7, with TRBD2 matching over 12 bases. CDR3 length: 14 residues. J gave up 6 bases and V 5 bases, and 5 bases lay outside the gene matches. Germline V gene lookup returns CDR1 SGHTA and CDR2 FQGNSA.